This T cell receptor (beta chain) was obtained from a study of lymphopenia after photon versus proton radiotherapy. This CDR3 spans 15 amino acids. Regarding the study as a whole: A bigger post-nadir fall in TCR diversity correlated inversely with survival time in deceased patients. Relative stability marked proton patients; photon patients lost diversity and naive cells. Survival link was tested only in deceased patients; proton benefit remains a possibility. Post-nadir diversity loss with photons came from oligoclonal expansion, particularly CD8+ Temra cells.

Assay: immunoSEQ multiplex PCR; the TCRdb copy retains only in-frame clones and omits some. The table lists 10,000 to 15,000 clones, about 89% of them singletons. For this clone: Antigen specificity is unknown.

The chain combines TRBV21-1 with TRBJ1-5. TRBV21-1 is a pseudogene locus. Sequenced material: peripheral blood, taken from a patient treated with proton-based radiotherapy. The sequence came from a man in his 60s with pancreatic cancer. CDR3 sequence reads: CASSYARDSNQPQHF. CDR3 sequence (DNA): TGTGCCAGCAGCTACGCGAGGGATAGCAATCAGCCCCAGCATTTT.